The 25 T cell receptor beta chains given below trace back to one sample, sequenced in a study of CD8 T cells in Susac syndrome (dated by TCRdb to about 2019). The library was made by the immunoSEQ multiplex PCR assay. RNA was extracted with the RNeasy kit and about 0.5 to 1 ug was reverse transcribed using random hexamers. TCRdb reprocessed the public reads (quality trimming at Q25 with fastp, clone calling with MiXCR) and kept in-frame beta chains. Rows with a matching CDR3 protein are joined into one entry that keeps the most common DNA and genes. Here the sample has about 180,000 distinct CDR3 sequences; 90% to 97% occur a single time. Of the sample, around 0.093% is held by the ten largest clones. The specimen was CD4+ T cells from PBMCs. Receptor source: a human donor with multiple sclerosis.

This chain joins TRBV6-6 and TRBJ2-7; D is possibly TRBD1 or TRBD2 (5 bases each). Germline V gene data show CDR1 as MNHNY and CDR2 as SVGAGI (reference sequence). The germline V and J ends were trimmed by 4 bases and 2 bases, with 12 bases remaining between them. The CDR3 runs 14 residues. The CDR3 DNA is TGTGCCAGCAGTTCCTCCCCGGGGCCCTACGAGCAGTACTTC. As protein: CASSSSPGPYEQYF.

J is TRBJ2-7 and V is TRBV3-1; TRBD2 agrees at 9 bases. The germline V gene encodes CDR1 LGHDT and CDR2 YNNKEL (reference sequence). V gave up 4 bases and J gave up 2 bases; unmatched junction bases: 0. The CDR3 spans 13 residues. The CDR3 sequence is CASSPSGAYEQYF. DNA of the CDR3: TGTGCCAGCAGCCCTAGCGGGGCCTACGAGCAGTACTTC.

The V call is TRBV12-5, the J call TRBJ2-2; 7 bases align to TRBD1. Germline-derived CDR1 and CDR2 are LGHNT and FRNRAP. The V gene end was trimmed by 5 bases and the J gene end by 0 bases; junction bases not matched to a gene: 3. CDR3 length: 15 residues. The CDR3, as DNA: TGTGCTAGTGGTGCCGGGACAGCGAACACCGGGGAGCTGTTTTTT. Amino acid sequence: CASGAGTANTGELFF.

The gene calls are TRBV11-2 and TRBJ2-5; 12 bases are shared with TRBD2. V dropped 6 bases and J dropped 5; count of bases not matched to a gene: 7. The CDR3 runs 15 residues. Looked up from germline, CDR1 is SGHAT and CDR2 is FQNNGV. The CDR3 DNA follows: TGTGCCAGCAGGGCTAGCGGGGGGGCCGGTGAGACCCAGTACTTC. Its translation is CASRASGGAGETQYF.

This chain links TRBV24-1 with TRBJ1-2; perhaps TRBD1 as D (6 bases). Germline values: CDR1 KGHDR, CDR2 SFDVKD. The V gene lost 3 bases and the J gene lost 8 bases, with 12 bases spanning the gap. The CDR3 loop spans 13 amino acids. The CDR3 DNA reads TGTGCCACCAGTGATGGGGGCCCAGAGGGCTACACCTTC. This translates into CATSDGGPEGYTF.

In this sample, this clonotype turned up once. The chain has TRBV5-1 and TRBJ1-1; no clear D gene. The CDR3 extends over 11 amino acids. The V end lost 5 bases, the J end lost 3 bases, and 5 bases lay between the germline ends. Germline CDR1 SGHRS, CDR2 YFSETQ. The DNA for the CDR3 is TGCGCCAGCAGAAAGGACACTGAAGCTTTCTTT. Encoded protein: CASRKDTEAFF.

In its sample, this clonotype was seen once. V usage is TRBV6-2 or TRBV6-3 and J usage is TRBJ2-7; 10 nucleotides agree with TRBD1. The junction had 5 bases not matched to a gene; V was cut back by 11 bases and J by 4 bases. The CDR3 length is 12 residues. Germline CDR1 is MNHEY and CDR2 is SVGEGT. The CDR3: CAGGQGKYEQYF. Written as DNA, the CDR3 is TGTGCCGGGGGACAGGGGAAGTACGAGCAGTACTTC.

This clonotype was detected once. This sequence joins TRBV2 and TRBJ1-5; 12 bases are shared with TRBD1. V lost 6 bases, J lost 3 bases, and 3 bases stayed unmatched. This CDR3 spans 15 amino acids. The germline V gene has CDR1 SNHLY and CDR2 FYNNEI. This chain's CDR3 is CASSGTGGNNQPQHF. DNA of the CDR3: TGTGCCAGCAGCGGGACAGGGGGCAACAATCAGCCCCAGCATTTT. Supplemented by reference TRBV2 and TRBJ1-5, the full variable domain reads EPEVTQTPSHQVTQMGQEVILRCVPISNHLYFYWYRQILGQKVEFLVSFYNNEISEKSEIFDDQFSVERPDGSNFTLKIRSTKLEDSAMYFCASSGTGGNNQPQHFGDGTRLSIL.

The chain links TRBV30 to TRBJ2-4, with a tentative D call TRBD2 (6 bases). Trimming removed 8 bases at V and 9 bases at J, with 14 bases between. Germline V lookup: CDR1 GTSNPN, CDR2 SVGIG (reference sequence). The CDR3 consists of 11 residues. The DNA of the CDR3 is TGTGCCCTGGGAGGTGGGAGCATTCAGTACTTC. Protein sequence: CALGGGSIQYF.

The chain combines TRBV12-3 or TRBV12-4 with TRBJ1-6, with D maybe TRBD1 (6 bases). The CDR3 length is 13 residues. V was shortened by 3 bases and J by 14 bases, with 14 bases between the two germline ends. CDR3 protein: CASSFLGPGALHF. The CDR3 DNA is TGTGCCAGCAGTTTTTTAGGGCCAGGGGCCCTCCACTTT.

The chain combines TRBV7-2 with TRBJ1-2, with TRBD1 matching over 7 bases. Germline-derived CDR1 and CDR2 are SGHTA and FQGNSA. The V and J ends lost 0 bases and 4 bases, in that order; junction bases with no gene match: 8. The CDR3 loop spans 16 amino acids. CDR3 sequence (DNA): TGTGCCAGCAGCTTAGCTAGTGGACAGGCGCTCTATGGCTACACCTTC. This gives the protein CASSLASGQALYGYTF.

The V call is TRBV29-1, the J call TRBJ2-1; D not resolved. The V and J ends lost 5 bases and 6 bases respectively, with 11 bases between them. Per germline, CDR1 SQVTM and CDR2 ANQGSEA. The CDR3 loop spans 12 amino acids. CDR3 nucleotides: TGCAGCGTTTCCGTCCTTTCCAATGAGCAGTTCTTC. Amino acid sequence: CSVSVLSNEQFF.

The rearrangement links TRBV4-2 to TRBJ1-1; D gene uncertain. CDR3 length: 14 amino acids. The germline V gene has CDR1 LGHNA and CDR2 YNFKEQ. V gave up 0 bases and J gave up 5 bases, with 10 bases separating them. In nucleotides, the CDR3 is TGTGCCAGCAGCCAAGAAGGAGGAGGGACTGAAGCTTTCTTT. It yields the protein CASSQEGGGTEAFF.

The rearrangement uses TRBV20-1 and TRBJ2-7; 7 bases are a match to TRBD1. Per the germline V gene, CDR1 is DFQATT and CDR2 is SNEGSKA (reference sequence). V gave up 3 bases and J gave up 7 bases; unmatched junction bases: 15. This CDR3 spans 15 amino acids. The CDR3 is CSASQGDRTTGEQYF. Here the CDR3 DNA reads TGCAGTGCTAGTCAGGGGGACAGAACGACAGGAGAGCAGTACTTC.

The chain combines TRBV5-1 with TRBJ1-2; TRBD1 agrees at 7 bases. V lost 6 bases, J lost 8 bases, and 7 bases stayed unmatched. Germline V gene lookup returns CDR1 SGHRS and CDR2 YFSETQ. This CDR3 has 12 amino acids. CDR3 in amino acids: CASKEGGMGYTF. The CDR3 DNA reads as TGCGCCAGCAAAGAAGGGGGCATGGGCTACACCTTC.

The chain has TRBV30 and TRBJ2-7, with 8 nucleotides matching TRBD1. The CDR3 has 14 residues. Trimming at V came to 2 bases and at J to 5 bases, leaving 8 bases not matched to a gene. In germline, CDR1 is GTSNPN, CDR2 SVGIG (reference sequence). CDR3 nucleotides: TGTGCCTGGAGTTCAGGGGGCACTTTTAACGAGCAGTACTTC. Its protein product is CAWSSGGTFNEQYF.

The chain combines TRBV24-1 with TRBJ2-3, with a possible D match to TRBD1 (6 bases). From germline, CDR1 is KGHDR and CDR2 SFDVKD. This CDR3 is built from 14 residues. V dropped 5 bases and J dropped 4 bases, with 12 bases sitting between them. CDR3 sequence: CATSGTEGPDTQYF. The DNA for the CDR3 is TGTGCCACCAGTGGGACAGAAGGTCCAGATACGCAGTATTTT.

As DNA, the CDR3 is TGTGCCCACGTAGGATCTACACAAGAGACCCAGTACTTC. Amino acid sequence: CAHVGSTQETQYF. The rearrangement joins TRBV28 to TRBJ2-5; D unresolved. Germline V gene lookup returns CDR1 MDHEN and CDR2 SYDVKM. CDR3 length equals 13 residues. V dropped 11 bases and J dropped 2 bases, with 15 bases sitting between them.

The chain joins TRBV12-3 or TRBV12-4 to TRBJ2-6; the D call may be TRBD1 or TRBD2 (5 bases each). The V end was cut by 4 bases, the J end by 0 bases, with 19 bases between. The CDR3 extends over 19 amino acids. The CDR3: CASSSTGSRGSSGANVLTF. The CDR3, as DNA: TGTGCCAGCAGTTCCACGGGCAGTCGGGGCAGCTCTGGGGCCAACGTCCTGACTTTC.

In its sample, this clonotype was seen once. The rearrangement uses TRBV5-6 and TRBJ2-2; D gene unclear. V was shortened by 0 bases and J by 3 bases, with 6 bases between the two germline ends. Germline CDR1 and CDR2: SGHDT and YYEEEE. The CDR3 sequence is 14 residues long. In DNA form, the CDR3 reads TGTGCCAGCAGCTTGGGTCCCTACACCGGGGAGCTGTTTTTT. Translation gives CASSLGPYTGELFF.

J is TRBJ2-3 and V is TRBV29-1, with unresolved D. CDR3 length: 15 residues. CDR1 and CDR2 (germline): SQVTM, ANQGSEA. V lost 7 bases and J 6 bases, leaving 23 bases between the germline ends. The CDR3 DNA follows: TGCAGCGCGTTGAAGAACGACGGCCCCCCGGATACGCAGTATTTT. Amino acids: CSALKNDGPPDTQYF.

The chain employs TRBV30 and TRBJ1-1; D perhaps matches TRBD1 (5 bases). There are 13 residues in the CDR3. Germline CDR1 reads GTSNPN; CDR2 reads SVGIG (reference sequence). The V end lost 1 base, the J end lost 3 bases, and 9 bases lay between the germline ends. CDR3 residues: CAWSGQSYTEAFF. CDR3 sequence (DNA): TGTGCCTGGAGTGGACAGTCGTACACTGAAGCTTTCTTT.

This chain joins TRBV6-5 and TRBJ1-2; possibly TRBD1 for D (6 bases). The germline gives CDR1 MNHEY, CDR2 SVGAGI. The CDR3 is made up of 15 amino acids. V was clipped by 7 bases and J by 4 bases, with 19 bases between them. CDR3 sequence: CASTNAGAGGYGYTF. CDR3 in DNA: TGTGCCAGCACCAACGCGGGGGCCGGGGGCTATGGCTACACCTTC.

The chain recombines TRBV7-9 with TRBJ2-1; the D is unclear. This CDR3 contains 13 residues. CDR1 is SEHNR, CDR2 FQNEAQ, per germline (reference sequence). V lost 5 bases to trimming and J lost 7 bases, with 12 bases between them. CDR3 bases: TGTGCCAGCAGCCAACCCCCCGAGAATGAGCAGTTCTTC. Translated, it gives CASSQPPENEQFF.

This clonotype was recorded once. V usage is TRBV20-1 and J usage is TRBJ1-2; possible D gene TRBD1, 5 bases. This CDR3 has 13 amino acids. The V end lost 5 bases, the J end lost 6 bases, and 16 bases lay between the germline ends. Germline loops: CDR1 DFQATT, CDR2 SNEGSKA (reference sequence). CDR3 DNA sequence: TGCAGTGCTTCTTCATCGGGGCGCGATGGCTACACCTTC. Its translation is CSASSSGRDGYTF.